The next 14 T cell receptor beta chains were all read from a single sample in a study of shared clonotypes between healthy human individuals. The protocol was immunoSEQ multiplex PCR, while the TCRdb copy is restricted to in-frame clones and leaves out a portion. In the table there are under 1,100,000 clones, about three quarters of which are singletons. Sequencing was carried out using memory CD4+ T cells sorted from blood. Subset described: CD45RA-negative fraction. The source of these receptors is a man between 18 and 29 years old in good health.

The chain joins TRBV7-9 to TRBJ1-1; D is ambiguous. Per germline, CDR1 SEHNR and CDR2 FQNEAQ (reference sequence). Trimming pared 5 bases from V and 9 bases from J, leaving 13 bases between. This CDR3 comprises 12 residues. DNA for the CDR3: TGTGCCAGCAGCCGTCCGGGCCAGAAAGCTTTCTTT. This translates into CASSRPGQKAFF.

The chain couples TRBV7-9 to TRBJ2-5, with D perhaps matching TRBD1 (6 bases). The length of the CDR3 is 13 residues. Trimming shortened V by 7 bases and J by 1 base, and 10 bases separated the two germline ends. The V gene's germline CDR1 is SEHNR and CDR2 FQNEAQ (reference sequence). The CDR3 bases are TGTGCCAGCACCGTGGACAGCCAAGAGACCCAGTACTTC. Translation: CASTVDSQETQYF.

The genes are TRBV4-3 and TRBJ2-3; TRBD2 agrees at 7 bases. Germline values: CDR1 LGHNA, CDR2 YSLEER. The CDR3 runs 16 residues. V was clipped by 0 bases and J by 5 bases; unmatched bases: 8. In DNA form, the CDR3 reads TGCGCCAGCAGCCAAGAAGGACTAGGGGTTTTAGATACGCAGTATTTT. This translates into CASSQEGLGVLDTQYF.

This chain joins TRBV6-6 and TRBJ1-2; 8 nucleotides align to TRBD1. V dropped 6 bases and J dropped 0; count of bases not matched to a gene: 3. The V gene's germline CDR1 is MNHNY and CDR2 SVGAGI (reference sequence). This CDR3 has 14 amino acids. As DNA, the CDR3 is TGTGCCAGCAGATTGGACAGGGCTAACTATGGCTACACCTTC. Translation: CASRLDRANYGYTF.

The count of this clone is one. Other DNA sequences in the sample encode the same CDR3. The gene calls are TRBV7-6 and TRBJ1-6; 7 bases line up with TRBD1. The CDR3 runs to 15 residues. Germline-derived CDR1 and CDR2 are SGHVS and FNYEAQ. V lost 2 bases and J lost 5; bases outside the gene matches: 3. CDR3: CASSLRTGDNSPLHF. For the CDR3, the DNA is TGTGCCAGCAGCTTACGCACAGGGGATAATTCACCCCTCCACTTT.

The chain couples TRBV6-1 to TRBJ1-5, with D unresolved. The CDR3 is 13 residues long. From germline, CDR1 is MNHNS and CDR2 SASEGT. V shed 10 bases and J shed 4 bases, with 14 bases lying between them. As DNA, the CDR3 is TGTGCCACCGTACTACAGCGAAATCAGCCCCAGCATTTT. Its protein product is CATVLQRNQPQHF.

The CDR3 nucleotides are TGTGCCAGCTCAAAACCGGGAGGGGGAAGCGAAAAACTGTTTTTT. This gives the protein CASSKPGGGSEKLFF. V gene TRBV18 combines with J gene TRBJ1-4; weak D call: TRBD1 (6 bases). The CDR3 covers 15 residues. Per the germline V gene, CDR1 is KGHSH and CDR2 is LQKENI. V gave up 5 bases and J gave up 8 bases, with 18 bases separating them.

The chain links TRBV5-1 to TRBJ2-7, with 7 bases fitting TRBD1. Germline values: CDR1 SGHRS, CDR2 YFSETQ. The V and J ends lost 4 bases and 2 bases, in that order; junction bases with no gene match: 12. The CDR3 is 16 amino acids. The CDR3: CASSPNPGQPAYEQYF. The CDR3 DNA reads TGCGCCAGCAGCCCAAATCCGGGACAGCCTGCCTACGAGCAGTACTTC.

As regards this clone: Other DNA sequences in this specimen translate into the identical CDR3. The genes are TRBV5-1 and TRBJ2-7, with 8 positions matching TRBD1. Germline V gene data show CDR1 as SGHRS and CDR2 as YFSETQ. V trimming: 4 bases; J trimming: 1 base; junction bases outside the gene matches: 7. This CDR3 has 15 residues. CDR3 protein: CASSLTGGYSYEQYF. The CDR3 nucleotides are TGCGCCAGCAGCCTTACAGGGGGTTATTCCTACGAGCAGTACTTC.

V is TRBV5-1 and J is TRBJ1-3; unclear D gene. The germline V gene encodes CDR1 SGHRS and CDR2 YFSETQ. The V gene lost 4 bases and the J gene lost 0 bases, with 17 bases spanning the gap. The CDR3 totals 17 residues. This chain's CDR3 is CASSATPTATSGNTIYF. CDR3 DNA: TGCGCCAGCAGCGCGACCCCAACAGCCACCTCTGGAAACACCATATATTTT.

This clone was found a few times. The J gene is TRBJ1-2, the V gene TRBV2; D gene ambiguous. V dropped 2 bases and J dropped 10 bases, with 8 bases sitting between them. The CDR3 runs 11 residues. Germline loops: CDR1 SNHLY, CDR2 FYNNEI. The CDR3 spells CASSESRSYTF. Written as DNA, the CDR3 is TGTGCCAGCAGTGAATCGAGGTCCTACACCTTC.

This sequence joins TRBV11-3 and TRBJ2-6; D gene uncertain. V lost 2 bases, J lost 0 bases, and 8 bases lay in between. Germline V CDR1 and CDR2: SGHNT, YENEEA. This CDR3 has 16 residues. CDR3 residues: CASSLSMSSGANVLTF. The CDR3 DNA is TGTGCCAGCAGCTTAAGCATGAGCTCTGGGGCCAACGTCCTGACTTTC.

This clone was counted a few times. This chain connects TRBV9 to TRBJ2-1, with 8 nucleotides matching TRBD2. The CDR3 length is 14 residues. Germline values: CDR1 SGDLS, CDR2 YYNGEE. Trimming at V came to 3 bases and at J to 5 bases, leaving 4 bases not matched to a gene. The CDR3 sequence: CASSGSGVNNEQFF. In DNA, the CDR3 is TGTGCCAGCAGCGGTAGCGGGGTTAACAATGAGCAGTTCTTC.

V usage is TRBV6-5 and J usage is TRBJ2-1; 8 bases fit TRBD2. V gave up 2 bases and J gave up 4 bases; unmatched junction bases: 4. This CDR3 is 15 amino acids long. CDR1 and CDR2 (germline): MNHEY, SVGAGI. As DNA, the CDR3 is TGTGCCAGCAGTTACCTATCGGGGGGGTACAATGAGCAGTTCTTC. Translating it yields CASSYLSGGYNEQFF.